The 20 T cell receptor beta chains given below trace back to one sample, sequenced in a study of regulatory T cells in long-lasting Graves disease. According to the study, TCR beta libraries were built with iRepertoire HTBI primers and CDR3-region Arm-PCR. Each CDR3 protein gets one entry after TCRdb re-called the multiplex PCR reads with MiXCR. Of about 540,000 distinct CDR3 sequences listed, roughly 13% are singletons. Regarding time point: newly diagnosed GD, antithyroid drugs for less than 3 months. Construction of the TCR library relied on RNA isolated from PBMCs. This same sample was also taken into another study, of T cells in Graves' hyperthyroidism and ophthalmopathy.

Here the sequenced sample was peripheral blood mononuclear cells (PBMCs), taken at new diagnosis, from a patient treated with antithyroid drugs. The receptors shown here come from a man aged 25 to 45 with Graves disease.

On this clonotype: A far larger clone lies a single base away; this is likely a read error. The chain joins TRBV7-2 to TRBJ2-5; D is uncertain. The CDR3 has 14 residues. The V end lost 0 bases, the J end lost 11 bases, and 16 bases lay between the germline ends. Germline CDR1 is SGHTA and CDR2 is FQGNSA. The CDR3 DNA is TGTGCCAGCAGCTTAGCGTGGGGATCAGGTGAGCAGTACTTC. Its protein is CASSLAWGSGEQYF.

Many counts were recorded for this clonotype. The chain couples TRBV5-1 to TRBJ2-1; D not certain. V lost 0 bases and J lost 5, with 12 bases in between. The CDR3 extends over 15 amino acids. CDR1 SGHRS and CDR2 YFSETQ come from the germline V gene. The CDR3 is CASSLVWSSDNEQFF. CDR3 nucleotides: TGCGCCAGCAGCTTGGTTTGGAGTTCTGACAATGAGCAGTTCTTC.

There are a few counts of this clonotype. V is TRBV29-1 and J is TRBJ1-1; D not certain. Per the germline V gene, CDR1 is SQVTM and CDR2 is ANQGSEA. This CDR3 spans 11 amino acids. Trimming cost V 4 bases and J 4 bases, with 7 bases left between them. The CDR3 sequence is CSVGSGTEAFF. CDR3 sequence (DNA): TGCAGCGTTGGTTCTGGCACTGAAGCTTTCTTT.

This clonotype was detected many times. CDR3 region: CASSFWSVDEQYF. CDR3 in DNA: TGTGCCAGCAGCTTCTGGTCAGTCGACGAGCAGTACTTC. The rearrangement joins TRBV7-9 to TRBJ2-7; D gene uncertain. The germline V gene has CDR1 SEHNR and CDR2 FQNEAQ (reference sequence). Trimming removed 3 bases at V and 5 bases at J, with 11 bases between. CDR3 length equals 13 residues.

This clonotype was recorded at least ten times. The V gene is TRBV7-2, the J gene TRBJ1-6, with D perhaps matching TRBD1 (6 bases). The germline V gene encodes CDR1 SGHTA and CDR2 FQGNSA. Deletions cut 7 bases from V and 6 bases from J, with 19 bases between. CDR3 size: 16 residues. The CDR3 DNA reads TGTGCCAGCAACCTCACAGGGAAGTCTGCTAATTCACCCCTCCACTTT. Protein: CASNLTGKSANSPLHF.

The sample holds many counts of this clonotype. Here the CDR3 reads CASSGLQATEAFF. CDR3 nucleotide sequence: TGTGCCAGCAGCGGTTTACAAGCCACTGAAGCTTTCTTT. The V gene is TRBV11-2, the J gene TRBJ1-1; no firm D call. Trimming stripped 5 bases from V and 4 bases from J, with 11 bases between. The length of the CDR3 is 13 residues. CDR1 and CDR2 (germline): SGHAT, FQNNGV. The full variable domain, rest sourced from reference TRBV11-2 and TRBJ1-1, is EAGVAQSPRYKIIEKRQSVAFWCNPISGHATLYWYQQILGQGPKLLIQFQNNGVVDDSQLPKDRFSAERLKGVDSTLKIQPAKLEDSAVYLCASSGLQATEAFFGQGTRLTVV.

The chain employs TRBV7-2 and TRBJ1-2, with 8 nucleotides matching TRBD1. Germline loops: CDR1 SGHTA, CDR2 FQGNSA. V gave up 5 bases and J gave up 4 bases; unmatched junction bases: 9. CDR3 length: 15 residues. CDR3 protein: CASSRGQERIYGYTF. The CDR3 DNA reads TGTGCCAGCAGCAGGGGACAGGAACGCATCTATGGCTACACCTTC.

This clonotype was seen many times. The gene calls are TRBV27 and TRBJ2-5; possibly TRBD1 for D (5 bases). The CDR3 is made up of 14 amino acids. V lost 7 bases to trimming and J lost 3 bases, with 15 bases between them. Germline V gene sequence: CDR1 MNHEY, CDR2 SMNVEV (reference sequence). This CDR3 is CASKQEIGEETQYF. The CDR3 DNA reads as TGTGCCAGCAAACAGGAGATAGGTGAAGAGACCCAGTACTTC.

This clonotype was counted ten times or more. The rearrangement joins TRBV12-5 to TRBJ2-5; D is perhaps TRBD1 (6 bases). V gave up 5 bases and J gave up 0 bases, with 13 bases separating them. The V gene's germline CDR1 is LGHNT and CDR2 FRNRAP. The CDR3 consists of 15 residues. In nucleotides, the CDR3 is TGTGCTAGTGGTCGAGGACAGTCCTACCAAGAGACCCAGTACTTC. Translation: CASGRGQSYQETQYF.

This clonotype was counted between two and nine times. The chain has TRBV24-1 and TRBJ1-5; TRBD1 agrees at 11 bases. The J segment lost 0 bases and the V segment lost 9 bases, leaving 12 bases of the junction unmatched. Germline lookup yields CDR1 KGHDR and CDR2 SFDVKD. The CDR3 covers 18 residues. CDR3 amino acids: CATQKGTGGYDSNQPQHF. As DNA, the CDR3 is TGTGCCACCCAAAAGGGGACAGGGGGATACGATAGCAATCAGCCCCAGCATTTT.

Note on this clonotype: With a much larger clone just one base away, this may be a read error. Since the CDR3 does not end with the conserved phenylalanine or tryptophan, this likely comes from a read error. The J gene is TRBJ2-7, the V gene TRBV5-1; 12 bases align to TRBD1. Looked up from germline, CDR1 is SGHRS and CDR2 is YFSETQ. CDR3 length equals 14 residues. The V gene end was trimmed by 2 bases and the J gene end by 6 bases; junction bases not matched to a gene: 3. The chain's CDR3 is CASSFPGQGAEQYS. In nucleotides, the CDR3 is TGCGCCAGCAGCTTTCCGGGACAGGGGGCCGAGCAGTACTCC.

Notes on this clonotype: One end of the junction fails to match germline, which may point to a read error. In nucleotides, the CDR3 is TGTGCCAGCCCACCGGGACAGGGAGGCTATGGCTACACCTTC. Protein: CASPPGQGGYGYTF. V usage is TRBV18 and J usage is TRBJ1-2; 9 positions agree with TRBD1. The CDR3 has 14 residues. The germline CDR1 and CDR2 sequences are KGHSH and LQKENI. The full variable domain, its missing parts supplied by reference TRBV18 and TRBJ1-2, is NAGVMQNPRHLVRRRGQEARLRCSPMKGHSHVYWYRQLPEEGLKFMVYLQKENIIDESGMPKERFSAEFPKEGPSILRIQQVVRGDSAAYFCASPPGQGGYGYTFGSGTRLTVV.

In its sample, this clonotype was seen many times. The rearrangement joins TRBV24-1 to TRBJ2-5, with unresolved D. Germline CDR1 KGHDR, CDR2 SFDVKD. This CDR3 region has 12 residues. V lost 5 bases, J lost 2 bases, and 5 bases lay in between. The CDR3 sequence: CATSAGQETQYF. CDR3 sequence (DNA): TGTGCCACCAGTGCCGGACAAGAGACCCAGTACTTC.

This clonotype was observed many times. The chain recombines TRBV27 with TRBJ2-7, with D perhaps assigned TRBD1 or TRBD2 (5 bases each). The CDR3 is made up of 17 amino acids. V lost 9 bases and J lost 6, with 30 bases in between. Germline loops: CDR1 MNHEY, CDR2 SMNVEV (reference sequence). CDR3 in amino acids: CARLGRPLGPQRGEQYF. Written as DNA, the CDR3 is TGTGCCAGACTAGGGAGACCACTGGGGCCCCAACGCGGCGAGCAGTACTTC.

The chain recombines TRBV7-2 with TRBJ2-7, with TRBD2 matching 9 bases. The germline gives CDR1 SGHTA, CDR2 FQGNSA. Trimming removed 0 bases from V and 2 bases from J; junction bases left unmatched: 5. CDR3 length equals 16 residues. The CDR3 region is CASSLAVTSGAYEQYF. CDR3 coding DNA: TGTGCCAGCAGCTTAGCTGTGACTAGCGGCGCCTACGAGCAGTACTTC. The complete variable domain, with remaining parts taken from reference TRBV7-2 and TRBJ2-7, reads GAGVSQSPSNKVTEKGKDVELRCDPISGHTALYWYRQSLGQGLEFLIYFQGNSAPDKSGLPSDRFSAERTGGSVSTLTIQRTQQEDSAVYLCASSLAVTSGAYEQYFGPGTRLTVT.

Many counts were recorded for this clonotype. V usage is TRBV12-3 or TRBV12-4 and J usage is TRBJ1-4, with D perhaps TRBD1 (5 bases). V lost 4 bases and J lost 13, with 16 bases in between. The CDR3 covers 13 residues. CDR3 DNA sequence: TGTGCCAGCAGTTCCCTACGCGGGGCGTTACTGTTTTTT. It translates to CASSSLRGALLFF.

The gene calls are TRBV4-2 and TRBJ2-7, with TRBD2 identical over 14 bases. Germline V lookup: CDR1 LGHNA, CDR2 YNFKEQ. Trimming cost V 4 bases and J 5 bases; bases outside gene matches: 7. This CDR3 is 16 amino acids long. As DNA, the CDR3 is TGTGCCAGCAGCCCCCTGACTAGCGGGAGGGCCGACGAGCAGTACTTC. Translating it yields CASSPLTSGRADEQYF.

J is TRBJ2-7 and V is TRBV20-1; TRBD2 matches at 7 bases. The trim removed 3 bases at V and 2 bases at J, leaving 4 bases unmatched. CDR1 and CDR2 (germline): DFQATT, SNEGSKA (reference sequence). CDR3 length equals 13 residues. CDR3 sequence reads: CSARGEGTYEQYF. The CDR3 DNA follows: TGCAGTGCTAGGGGGGAGGGCACCTACGAGCAGTACTTC.

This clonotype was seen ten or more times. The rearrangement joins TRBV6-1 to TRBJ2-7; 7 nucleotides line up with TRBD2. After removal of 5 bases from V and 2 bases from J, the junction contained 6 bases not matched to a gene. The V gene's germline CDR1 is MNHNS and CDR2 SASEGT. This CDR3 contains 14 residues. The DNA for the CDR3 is TGTGCCAGCAGTAGCGGGGATCATGCCTACGAGCAGTACTTC. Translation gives CASSSGDHAYEQYF.

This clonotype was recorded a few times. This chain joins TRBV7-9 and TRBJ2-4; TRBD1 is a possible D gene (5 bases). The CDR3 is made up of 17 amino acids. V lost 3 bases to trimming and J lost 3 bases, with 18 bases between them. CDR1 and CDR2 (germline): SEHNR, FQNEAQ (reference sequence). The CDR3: CASSLDPRVTGKNIQYF. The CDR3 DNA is TGTGCCAGCAGCTTGGATCCCAGGGTGACGGGCAAAAACATTCAGTACTTC.